This T cell receptor (beta chain) was documented in a study of T cell repertoires and Cas9 in healthy adults. Study in general: Characterization of SpCas9-reactive CD4 and CD8 T cells covered multi-effector potency, cytotoxicity and lineage.

Comments on this clone: Its matching antigen is unknown.

The germline V gene encodes CDR1 LNHDA and CDR2 SQIVND (reference sequence). Trimming took off 5 bases at V and 6 bases at J, with 22 bases between the two ends. CDR3 length: 16 residues. General study findings and limits: SpCas9-reactive effector T cells were reportedly restrained in vitro by SpCas9-reactive regulatory T cells.

Clones were read by immunoSEQ multiplex PCR, and TCRdb kept only the in-frame ones, dropping some. In the table there are approximately 23,000 clones, roughly 89% of which are singletons. The clonotype originates from a human donor in good health. The rearrangement joins TRBV19 to TRBJ1-2, with a weak D call TRBD1 (5 bases). Source material: CD4+ effector T cells (CD127+, CD25-, CD137-, CD154-) from PBMCs; culture status not recorded. CDR3 loop: CASSPAGGENINGYTF. The CDR3 bases are TGTGCCAGTAGTCCGGCGGGAGGGGAAAACATTAATGGCTACACCTTC.